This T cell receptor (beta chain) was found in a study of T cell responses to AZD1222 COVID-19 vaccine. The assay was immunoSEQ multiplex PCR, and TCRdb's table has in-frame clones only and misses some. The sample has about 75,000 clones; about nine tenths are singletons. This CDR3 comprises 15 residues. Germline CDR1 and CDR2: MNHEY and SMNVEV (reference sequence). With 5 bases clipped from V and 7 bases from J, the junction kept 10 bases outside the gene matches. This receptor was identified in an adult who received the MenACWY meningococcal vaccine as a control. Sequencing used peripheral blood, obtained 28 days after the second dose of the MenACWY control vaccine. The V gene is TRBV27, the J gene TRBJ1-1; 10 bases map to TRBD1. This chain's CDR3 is CASSPVTGGVSEAFF. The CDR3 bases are TGTGCCAGCAGTCCGGTGACAGGGGGCGTCAGTGAAGCTTTCTTT.